These 17 T cell receptor beta chains share one sample of origin, sequenced in a study of blood T cell repertoires in COVID-19. Sequencing was performed with immunoSEQ multiplex PCR; in TCRdb, only in-frame clones are kept and a portion is missing. In the table there are 95,000 to 150,000 clones, over 70% of which are singletons. Sequencing input: peripheral blood. These receptors all come from a woman between 70 and 85 years old with acute or convalescent COVID-19.

CDR3 loop: CASSVLADTGELFF. The CDR3 DNA sequence: TGTGCCAGCAGCGTACTCGCGGACACCGGGGAGCTGTTTTTT. The rearrangement links TRBV9 to TRBJ2-2; D is uncertain. Trimming stripped 1 base from V and 3 bases from J, with 7 bases between. This CDR3 is 14 amino acids long. Germline assignment: CDR1 SGDLS and CDR2 YYNGEE.

The chain joins TRBV7-8 to TRBJ2-1; possibly TRBD2 for D (7 bases). This CDR3 spans 14 amino acids. V was cut by 3 bases and J by 12 bases, with 18 bases left in between. Germline V gives CDR1 SGHVS, CDR2 FQNEAQ. The CDR3 DNA follows: TGTGCCAGCAGCTTGAGGGGGGGCCCTATCAGGCAGTTCTTC. As protein: CASSLRGGPIRQFF.

CDR3: CASSLDRTAGQPQHF. Written as DNA, the CDR3 is TGTGCCAGCAGCTTAGATCGGACAGCTGGTCAGCCCCAGCATTTT. The chain employs TRBV7-2 and TRBJ1-5; a weak D match, TRBD1 (6 bases). The length of the CDR3 is 15 residues. Germline V gene lookup returns CDR1 SGHTA and CDR2 FQGNSA. V lost 1 base and J lost 6, with 13 bases in between. The full variable domain, rest sourced from reference TRBV7-2 and TRBJ1-5, is GAGVSQSPSNKVTEKGKDVELRCDPISGHTALYWYRQSLGQGLEFLIYFQGNSAPDKSGLPSDRFSAERTGGSVSTLTIQRTQQEDSAVYLCASSLDRTAGQPQHFGDGTRLSIL.

This clone came up once. The CDR3 region has the DNA TGTGCCAGCAGTTTAGGGGGACAGGGAGGAGAAAAACTGTTTTTT. Amino acids: CASSLGGQGGEKLFF. The V and J genes are TRBV28 and TRBJ1-4; the match to TRBD1 covers 9 bases. Looked up from germline, CDR1 is MDHEN and CDR2 is SYDVKM. V lost 2 bases and J lost 8; bases outside the gene matches: 6. This CDR3 has 15 amino acids.

The chain recombines TRBV3-1 (or the pseudogene TRBV3-2) with TRBJ2-1; TRBD2 agrees at 8 bases. Germline CDR1 is LGHDT and CDR2 is YNNKEL (reference sequence). After removal of 4 bases from V and 3 bases from J, the junction contained 5 bases not matched to a gene. This CDR3 comprises 15 residues. The chain's CDR3 is CASSRVAGSYNEQFF. The CDR3 nucleotides are TGTGCCAGCAGCCGAGTAGCGGGGAGCTACAATGAGCAGTTCTTC.

The rearrangement uses TRBV5-4 and TRBJ1-2; 10 bases match TRBD1. The CDR3 totals 16 residues. Losses at the gene ends were 4 bases for V and 2 bases for J; bases not matched to a gene: 8. Germline V CDR1 and CDR2: SGHNT, YYREEE (reference sequence). This CDR3 is CASSAAPGQGNYGYTF. CDR3 nucleotides: TGTGCCAGCAGCGCCGCACCGGGACAGGGGAACTATGGCTACACCTTC.

This clone was counted a single time. The rearrangement links TRBV5-1 to TRBJ2-3; D may be TRBD2 (6 bases). Germline V gene lookup returns CDR1 SGHRS and CDR2 YFSETQ. V was cut by 3 bases and J by 9 bases, with 20 bases left in between. The CDR3 sequence is 15 residues long. The CDR3 here is CASSSVAGMAGTQYF. CDR3 nucleotide sequence: TGCGCCAGCAGCTCGGTGGCGGGGATGGCGGGCACGCAGTATTTT.

The gene calls are TRBV25-1 and TRBJ2-5; D remains ambiguous. The CDR3 totals 12 residues. Trimming stripped 1 base from V and 5 bases from J, with 5 bases between. Germline CDR1 and CDR2: MGHDK and SYGVNS. CDR3 protein: CASSEFLETQYF. The DNA of the CDR3 is TGTGCCAGCAGTGAATTTCTGGAGACCCAGTACTTC.

The chain has TRBV5-6 and TRBJ1-2; D remains unclear. V was shortened by 4 bases and J by 1 base, with 8 bases between the two germline ends. Germline-derived CDR1 and CDR2 are SGHDT and YYEEEE. This CDR3 contains 13 residues. The CDR3 region has the DNA TGTGCCAGCAGCCCGCGAGATAACTATGGCTACACCTTC. It encodes CASSPRDNYGYTF.

This sequence joins TRBV2 and TRBJ2-3; TRBD2 matches 11 bases. V was pared by 5 bases and J by 4 bases, with 5 bases of the junction left unmatched. Germline CDR1 reads SNHLY; CDR2 reads FYNNEI. This CDR3 spans 15 amino acids. CDR3 DNA: TGTGCCAGCAGTCCTACTAGCGGGGGCGCAGATACGCAGTATTTT. Residues: CASSPTSGGADTQYF.

The chain has TRBV5-6 and TRBJ2-3; D gene unclear. Trimming stripped 1 base from V and 4 bases from J, with 4 bases between. Germline values: CDR1 SGHDT, CDR2 YYEEEE. The CDR3 spans 12 residues. As DNA, the CDR3 is TGTGCCAGCAGCTTGTCATCAGATACGCAGTATTTT. As protein: CASSLSSDTQYF.

CDR3 DNA sequence: TGCGCCAGCAGCTTTCAGACCGAGGTTGGTTCACCCCTCCACTTT. This encodes CASSFQTEVGSPLHF. This sequence joins TRBV5-1 and TRBJ1-6, with unresolved D. The CDR3 consists of 15 residues. The V and J ends lost 2 bases and 9 bases respectively, with 15 bases between them. CDR1 SGHRS and CDR2 YFSETQ come from the germline V gene.

The chain combines TRBV9 with TRBJ2-3; 7 bases are shared with TRBD2. CDR1 is SGDLS and CDR2 is YYNGEE in the germline V gene. There are 16 residues in the CDR3. The J segment lost 4 bases and the V segment lost 4 bases, leaving 12 bases of the junction unmatched. The CDR3 sequence is CASSFLSGDNADTQYF. The CDR3 nucleotides read TGTGCCAGCAGCTTCTTAAGCGGGGATAACGCAGATACGCAGTATTTT.

V usage is TRBV5-8 and J usage is TRBJ1-2, with TRBD1 matching 8 bases. CDR1 SGHTS and CDR2 YDEGEE come from the germline V gene. This CDR3 contains 13 residues. With 9 bases clipped from V and 0 bases from J, the junction kept 4 bases outside the gene matches. CDR3 DNA: TGTGCCACAAAGGACAGGGCTAACTATGGCTACACCTTC. It yields the protein CATKDRANYGYTF.

J is TRBJ2-3 and V is TRBV29-1, with TRBD2 matching 8 bases. The CDR3 contains 15 residues. Looked up from germline, CDR1 is SQVTM and CDR2 is ANQGSEA. Trimming removed 3 bases from V and 1 base from J; junction bases left unmatched: 6. The CDR3 coding sequence is TGCAGCGTTGAGGTGCGGGGGGAACGCACAGATACGCAGTATTTT. Its translation: CSVEVRGERTDTQYF.

V and J are TRBV7-9 and TRBJ1-3; D gene unclear. Trimming shortened V by 5 bases and J by 9 bases, and 11 bases separated the two germline ends. This CDR3 has 12 amino acids. Germline V CDR1 and CDR2: SEHNR, FQNEAQ (reference sequence). CDR3 nucleotides: TGTGCCAGCAGCCCCGCGGGTAGCACCATATATTTT. Amino acid sequence: CASSPAGSTIYF.

The chain couples TRBV7-9 to TRBJ2-5, with D possibly TRBD2 on 5 matching bases. The CDR3 totals 11 residues. The germline V gene has CDR1 SEHNR and CDR2 FQNEAQ (reference sequence). V was shortened by 5 bases and J by 10 bases, with 11 bases between the two germline ends. DNA of the CDR3: TGTGCCAGCAGCATTGCGGGTGACCAGTACTTC. Translation: CASSIAGDQYF.